The sequence of this T cell receptor beta chain was determined in a study of blood T cell repertoires in COVID-19. Produced via immunoSEQ multiplex PCR; TCRdb's table is partial and in-frame only. The table lists 330,000 or so clones, around nine tenths of them singletons. The CDR3 runs 14 residues. Germline CDR1 reads SGHTA; CDR2 reads FQGNSA. The V gene lost 2 bases and the J gene lost 9 bases, with 14 bases spanning the gap. J is TRBJ1-5 and V is TRBV7-2, with unresolved D. The sequence was obtained from a woman aged 55-69 years with COVID-19, enrolled during active disease. The material sequenced was peripheral blood. The CDR3 DNA reads as TGTGCCAGCAGCTTACCGCTGGGCCGGGGGCCCCAGCATTTT. Protein product: CASSLPLGRGPQHF.